One sample yielded the 25 T cell receptor beta chains listed below, sequenced in a study of blood T cell repertoires in COVID-19. Data came from immunoSEQ multiplex PCR; TCRdb stores just in-frame clones and leaves some out. This sample has roughly 220,000 clones; about 85% occur once, and the top ten carry roughly 5%. The source material was peripheral blood. These receptors all come from a woman between 55 and 75 years old who had recovered from COVID-19.

The CDR3: CASSLELDARDEQYF. CDR3 nucleotides: TGTGCCAGCAGCTTGGAACTAGATGCCCGTGACGAGCAGTACTTC. The chain joins TRBV5-8 to TRBJ2-7; tentatively, D is TRBD2 (5 bases). CDR1 and CDR2 (germline): SGHTS, YDEGEE. This CDR3 has 15 residues. V lost 0 bases, J lost 5 bases, and 15 bases lay in between.

The chain uses TRBV6-6 and TRBJ1-1, with 8 bases fitting TRBD1. V was clipped by 7 bases and J by 4 bases; unmatched bases: 5. Germline V lookup: CDR1 MNHNY, CDR2 SVGAGI (reference sequence). CDR3 length: 13 amino acids. This chain's CDR3 is CASIGQGSTEAFF. Written as DNA, the CDR3 is TGTGCCAGCATCGGACAGGGAAGCACTGAAGCTTTCTTT.

The chain joins TRBV5-4 to TRBJ1-2, with D perhaps TRBD1 (5 bases). Deletions cut 3 bases from V and 3 bases from J, with 15 bases between. Germline V lookup: CDR1 SGHNT, CDR2 YYREEE (reference sequence). The CDR3 contains 15 residues. The chain's CDR3 is CASSSGRGSDYGYTF. The CDR3 region has the DNA TGTGCCAGCAGCTCGGGGAGGGGTTCGGACTATGGCTACACCTTC.

This rearrangement joins TRBV10-3 to TRBJ1-2; 7 bases map to TRBD1. Unmatched junction bases numbered 8, after V lost 3 bases and J lost 4 bases. The length of the CDR3 is 15 residues. The germline gives CDR1 ENHRY, CDR2 SYGVKD. The CDR3 sequence: CAISDFEGASYGYTF. CDR3 nucleotides: TGTGCCATCAGTGACTTCGAGGGGGCCAGCTATGGCTACACCTTC.

The rearrangement uses TRBV19 and TRBJ2-5, with 13 nucleotides matching TRBD2. Losses at the gene ends were 6 bases for V and 7 bases for J; bases not matched to a gene: 8. Germline CDR1 and CDR2: LNHDA and SQIVND (reference sequence). The CDR3 covers 15 residues. The CDR3 spells CASRELAGGSGTQYF. The DNA of the CDR3 is TGTGCCAGTAGGGAACTAGCGGGGGGGTCAGGGACCCAGTACTTC.

On this clone: One junction end does not reproduce the germline sequence, and a read error may be involved. The chain uses TRBV7-7 and TRBJ2-5; D is perhaps TRBD1 (5 bases). The CDR3 loop spans 15 amino acids. Per germline, CDR1 SSHAT and CDR2 FNYEAQ (reference sequence). The CDR3 coding sequence is TGTGCTAGCAGCTTAGGAAGGGGCGGACGAGAGACCCAGTACTTC. It translates to CASSLGRGGRETQYF.

The CDR3 nucleotides read TGTGCCAGCAGCCAGGCCCCCGGGGAGCTGTTTTTT. Translated: CASSQAPGELFF. The chain uses TRBV3-1 (or the pseudogene TRBV3-2) and TRBJ2-2; D gene uncertain. This CDR3 is 12 amino acids long. Trimming removed 3 bases from V and 6 bases from J, with 5 bases in between. Germline loops: CDR1 LGHDT, CDR2 YNNKEL (reference sequence).

The DNA of the CDR3 is TGTGCCAGCAGTTATAGCGGGGGCACAGATACGCAGTATTTT. Protein product: CASSYSGGTDTQYF. V gene TRBV9 combines with J gene TRBJ2-3; 8 bases agree with TRBD2. The CDR3 is made up of 14 amino acids. V shed 5 bases, J shed 1 base, and the junction held 3 bases outside the gene matches. Germline CDR1 is SGDLS and CDR2 is YYNGEE.

This clone was picked up one time. J is TRBJ2-1 and V is TRBV7-2; D might be TRBD1 (5 bases). CDR3 size: 15 residues. The germline V gene encodes CDR1 SGHTA and CDR2 FQGNSA. With 4 bases removed from V and 2 bases from J, the gap between germline ends came to 12 bases. CDR3 sequence reads: CASSSTVSTYNEQFF. The DNA of the CDR3 is TGTGCCAGCAGCTCGACAGTTTCGACCTACAATGAGCAGTTCTTC.

This sequence joins TRBV18 and TRBJ2-1; a weak D match, TRBD1 (6 bases). Germline CDR1 is KGHSH and CDR2 is LQKENI. V shed 6 bases and J shed 4 bases, with 10 bases lying between them. The CDR3 consists of 13 residues. Here the CDR3 reads CASSGTKYNEQFF. As DNA, the CDR3 is TGTGCCAGCTCGGGGACAAAATACAATGAGCAGTTCTTC.

The CDR3 DNA follows: TGCGCCAGCAGCCAAGATATCAGTGGAAACACCATATATTTT. It yields the protein CASSQDISGNTIYF. The rearrangement joins TRBV4-3 to TRBJ1-3; D is ambiguous. CDR3 length: 14 amino acids. The V end lost 0 bases, the J end lost 3 bases, and 6 bases lay between the germline ends. Germline CDR1 reads LGHNA; CDR2 reads YSLEER.

This clone was observed a single time. The chain recombines TRBV5-1 with TRBJ2-1; D possibly corresponds to TRBD1 (6 bases). With 4 bases removed from V and 9 bases from J, the gap between germline ends came to 11 bases. Germline V gene data show CDR1 as SGHRS and CDR2 as YFSETQ. The CDR3 has 12 residues. The CDR3 DNA follows: TGCGCCAGCAGCGTCCGAGGGGGTGAGCAGTTCTTC. It yields the protein CASSVRGGEQFF.

The genes are TRBV18 and TRBJ2-3, with TRBD2 as a possible D gene (6 bases). Deletions cut 3 bases from V and 2 bases from J, with 9 bases between. This CDR3 contains 14 residues. Germline assignment: CDR1 KGHSH and CDR2 LQKENI. The CDR3 region is CASSPSGSTDTQYF. DNA of the CDR3: TGTGCCAGCTCACCTAGCGGATCCACAGATACGCAGTATTTT.

The V call is TRBV9, the J call TRBJ1-1; D gene uncertain. Germline CDR1 reads SGDLS; CDR2 reads YYNGEE. This CDR3 region has 14 residues. Trimming stripped 3 bases from V and 4 bases from J, with 13 bases between. CDR3 sequence: CASSGDTSGTEAFF. The CDR3 DNA is TGTGCCAGCAGCGGAGACACGAGTGGCACTGAAGCTTTCTTT.

The chain has TRBV19 and TRBJ1-1; TRBD1 agrees at 9 bases. Losses at the gene ends were 5 bases for V and 8 bases for J; bases not matched to a gene: 6. Germline V gene sequence: CDR1 LNHDA, CDR2 SQIVND (reference sequence). The CDR3 has 13 residues. The CDR3 coding sequence is TGTGCCAGTAGTCAGACAGGGGGTGGAGAAGCTTTCTTT. This codes for CASSQTGGGEAFF.

The rearrangement uses TRBV30 and TRBJ2-7; 9 nucleotides line up with TRBD1. CDR3 size: 14 residues. Germline CDR1 reads GTSNPN; CDR2 reads SVGIG (reference sequence). V gave up 7 bases and J gave up 2 bases; unmatched junction bases: 9. CDR3 DNA: TGTGCCTTACTCCGGGACAGGGCAACCTACGAGCAGTACTTC. Its translation: CALLRDRATYEQYF.

For the CDR3, the DNA is TGTGCCTGGAGTCCCCTGAGGAACACTGAAGCTTTCTTT. This gives the protein CAWSPLRNTEAFF. V gene TRBV30 combines with J gene TRBJ1-1; D gene ambiguous. The CDR3 has 13 amino acids. V was clipped by 2 bases and J by 1 base, with 8 bases between them. Germline CDR1 GTSNPN, CDR2 SVGIG (reference sequence). Drawing the rest from reference TRBV30 and TRBJ1-1, the complete variable domain is SQTIHQWPATLVQPVGSPLSLECTVEGTSNPNLYWYRQAAGRGLQLLFYSVGIGQISSEVPQNLSASRPQDRQFILSSKKLLLSDSGFYLCAWSPLRNTEAFFGQGTRLTVV.

This clone occurred once. The chain uses TRBV3-1 (or the pseudogene TRBV3-2) and TRBJ2-3; tentative D call: TRBD1 (7 bases). The CDR3 runs to 15 residues. Per germline, CDR1 LGHDT and CDR2 YNNKEL (reference sequence). Trimming took 1 base from V and 4 from J, leaving 12 bases between them. Here the CDR3 reads CASSQGGRGADTQYF. The CDR3, as DNA: TGTGCCAGCAGCCAAGGCGGCAGGGGGGCAGATACGCAGTATTTT.

The V gene is TRBV11-1, the J gene TRBJ2-7; D remains ambiguous. The CDR3 totals 13 residues. The V and J ends lost 0 bases and 5 bases respectively, with 8 bases between them. Per germline, CDR1 SGHAT and CDR2 FQDESV (reference sequence). In DNA, the CDR3 is TGTGCCAGCAGCTTAGCGTACAGCCACGAGCAGTACTTC. Its translation is CASSLAYSHEQYF.

The count of this clone is one. The chain links TRBV6-2 or TRBV6-3 to TRBJ2-5; D not resolved. The V gene lost 6 bases and the J gene lost 9 bases, with 14 bases spanning the gap. CDR3 size: 12 residues. CDR1 MNHEY and CDR2 SVGEGT come from the germline V gene. This CDR3 is CASSEINPAQYF. The CDR3 DNA is TGTGCCAGCAGCGAAATTAATCCGGCCCAGTACTTC.

V usage is TRBV6-2 or TRBV6-3 and J usage is TRBJ2-7, with TRBD1 matching 7 bases. Per germline, CDR1 MNHEY and CDR2 SVGEGT. The CDR3 consists of 14 residues. V lost 4 bases to trimming and J lost 0 bases; unmatched junction nucleotides: 3. CDR3 sequence reads: CASSFYRGSYEQYF. The CDR3 region has the DNA TGTGCCAGCAGTTTTTACAGGGGCTCCTACGAGCAGTACTTC.

The chain links TRBV2 to TRBJ2-7; D is ambiguous. In germline, CDR1 is SNHLY, CDR2 FYNNEI. V was clipped by 5 bases and J by 5 bases, with 4 bases between them. This CDR3 is built from 10 residues. The CDR3 reads CASSSNEQYF. In DNA form, the CDR3 reads TGTGCCAGCAGTTCCAACGAGCAGTACTTC.

The chain carries TRBV10-1 and TRBJ2-3; weak D call: TRBD1 (5 bases). V was shortened by 3 bases and J by 1 base, with 14 bases between the two germline ends. The length of the CDR3 is 16 residues. The germline CDR1 and CDR2 sequences are WNHNN and SYGVQD (reference sequence). CDR3 bases: TGCGCCAGCAGTGAAGGGCGCAGGGCGGGCACAGATACGCAGTATTTT. Protein sequence: CASSEGRRAGTDTQYF.

This chain uses TRBV4-1 with TRBJ1-1, with 7 bases matching TRBD1. Germline loops: CDR1 MGHRA, CDR2 YSYEKL. The CDR3 spans 12 residues. V was pared by 3 bases and J by 11 bases, with 6 bases of the junction left unmatched. The CDR3 DNA reads as TGCGCCAGCAGCCAGGAGGGGGCGTGGGCTTTCTTT. Residues: CASSQEGAWAFF.

The gene calls are TRBV10-1 and TRBJ1-6, with 8 positions matching TRBD1. CDR1 and CDR2 from the germline V gene are WNHNN and SYGVQD (reference sequence). This CDR3 is built from 13 residues. J lost 7 bases, V lost 6 bases, and 2 bases had no gene match. The CDR3 loop reads CASSRDRNSPLHF. CDR3 sequence (DNA): TGCGCCAGCAGCAGGGACAGGAATTCACCCCTCCACTTT.